Listed below are T cell receptor beta chains from one sample, sequenced in a study of cytomegalovirus exposure and HLA in healthy donors. Only in-frame clones appear in the TCRdb table, and some are missing; sequencing was by immunoSEQ multiplex PCR. The sample lists 120,000 to 150,000 clones; about 86% were seen once. Sequencing was done on a sample of PBMCs. Source of these receptors: a man aged 35-49 years in good health and CMV-seropositive. Both conserved end residues are part of each CDR3. The order of the fields is clone size, D gene, V gene, J gene, CDR3 DNA, CDR3 protein. D genes are given only for firm matches. Clone size, where shown, is once, few, many, or a class for clones that have expanded.

>NA|NA|TRBV5-1|TRBJ1-3
TGCGCCAGCAGCGAGGACCGGGACATTAACTCTGGAAACACCATATATTTT
CASSEDRDINSGNTIYF
>NA|TRBD1|TRBV19|TRBJ2-7
TGTGCCAGTAGTATTAGGTGGAGCGAGACAGGGGCTTACGAGCAGTACTTC
CASSIRWSETGAYEQYF
>NA|NA|TRBV19|TRBJ1-2
TGTGCCAGTAGCAGATGGAGTGGCTACACCTTC
CASSRWSGYTF
>NA|TRBD1|TRBV12-5|TRBJ2-7
TGTGCTAGTGGCTGGGACAGGGGTTACGAGCAGTACTTC
CASGWDRGYEQYF
>NA|NA|TRBV19|TRBJ1-6
TGTGCCAGTAGTATCGGTAAAACGGGTAATTCACCCCTCCACTTT
CASSIGKTGNSPLHF
>NA|NA|TRBV6-5|TRBJ1-5
TGTGCCAGCAGTTACTCAATAGAGGGCAATCAGCCCCAGCATTTT
CASSYSIEGNQPQHF
>NA|TRBD2|TRBV2|TRBJ2-7
TGTGCCAGTTATCCGGGACTAATGTACGAGCAGTACTTC
CASYPGLMYEQYF
>NA|NA|TRBV2|TRBJ2-2
TGTGCCAGCAGGGTAGTCGGGGAGCTGTTTTTT
CASRVVGELFF
>few|TRBD1|TRBV6-6|TRBJ1-4
TGTGCCAGCAGTTCTTTACAGGGGAGGCGAGAAAAACTGTTTTTT
CASSSLQGRREKLFF
>NA|NA|TRBV7-2|TRBJ1-6
TGTGCCAGCAGCTTAGACATAACACCCCTCCACTTT
CASSLDITPLHF
>once|NA|TRBV11-2|TRBJ2-7
TGTGCCAGCAGCTTCCAACTAGGCCCCTACGAGCAGTACTTC
CASSFQLGPYEQYF
>NA|NA|TRBV27|TRBJ1-2
TGTGCCAGCAGCCTAGAAAGGGGCGGCTACACCTTC
CASSLERGGYTF
>once|NA|TRBV29-1|TRBJ2-7
TGCAGCGTTGCACGGAGAGAAGCCTACGAGCAGTACTTC
CSVARREAYEQYF
>NA|TRBD2|TRBV2|TRBJ2-7
TGTGCCAGCAGAGTAGCGGGTCTGTACGAGCAGTACTTC
CASRVAGLYEQYF
>once|TRBD1|TRBV27|TRBJ1-2
TGTGCCAGCAGTCGCGGGACAGGCTCTGGCTACACCTTC
CASSRGTGSGYTF
>once|NA|TRBV11-2|TRBJ2-4
TGTGCCAGCAGCTTAGTACTAGCCAAAAACATTCAGTACTTC
CASSLVLAKNIQYF
>NA|TRBD1|TRBV27|TRBJ2-2
TGTGCCAGCAGTTTGTTAGGGGGCATCGCCGGGGAGCTGTTTTTT
CASSLLGGIAGELFF
>once|NA|TRBV10-2|TRBJ1-1
TGCGCCAGCAGTGAGTGGAGGAACACTGAAGCTTTCTTT
CASSEWRNTEAFF
>NA|TRBD1|TRBV7-9|TRBJ2-2
TGTGCCAGCAGAGGGACAGGGAACACCGGGGAGCTGTTTTTT
CASRGTGNTGELFF
>once|TRBD2|TRBV6-5|TRBJ2-3
TGTGCCAGCAGTCCCGCGGAAGCGGGGGGGCCGACGCAGTATTTT
CASSPAEAGGPTQYF
>NA|TRBD1|TRBV27|TRBJ1-2
TGTGCCAGCAGGCCAGGGGGCTTGAACTATGGCTACACCTTC
CASRPGGLNYGYTF
>NA|TRBD2|TRBV2|TRBJ2-2
TGTGCCAGCAGTGATCTGGGGGGGGGAAGGGCGAACACCGGGGAGCTGTTTTTT
CASSDLGGGRANTGELFF
>NA|NA|TRBV18|TRBJ1-1
TGTGCCAGCTCACGCCGAGATGATTACACTGAAGCTTTCTTT
CASSRRDDYTEAFF
>NA|TRBD1|TRBV2|TRBJ2-1
TGTGCCAGCAGACCCGGGACAGGGGGGTACAATGAGCAGTTCTTC
CASRPGTGGYNEQFF
>NA|NA|TRBV19|TRBJ1-1
TGTGCCAGTTACAGGGACGCGAACACTGAAGCTTTCTTT
CASYRDANTEAFF
>once|NA|TRBV7-9|TRBJ2-7
TGTGCCAGCAGCCGAACGGGAGACGGTTACGAGCAGTACTTC
CASSRTGDGYEQYF
>NA|TRBD1|TRBV9|TRBJ1-2
TGTGCCAGCAGCCCTGGGACAGGGGTCTATGGCTACACCTTC
CASSPGTGVYGYTF
>few|NA|TRBV7-9|TRBJ2-2
TGTGCCAGCAGCTTCTGGGACACTTACACCGGGGAGCTGTTTTTT
CASSFWDTYTGELFF
>NA|NA|TRBV4-3|TRBJ2-3
TGCGCCAGCAGCCAAGATAGGCCAGGGACTAGCACAGATACGCAGTATTTT
CASSQDRPGTSTDTQYF
>few|NA|TRBV5-4|TRBJ2-7
TGTGCCAGCAGCTTCGCCTACGAGCAGTACTTC
CASSFAYEQYF
>NA|TRBD1|TRBV19|TRBJ2-1
TGTGCCAGTAGTATAATGGGACAGGGGAATGAGCAGTTCTTC
CASSIMGQGNEQFF
>NA|NA|TRBV7-8|TRBJ2-1
TGTGCCAGCAGCGCCAGGCAGGCGTTAGTGTACAATGAGCAGTTCTTC
CASSARQALVYNEQFF
>NA|TRBD2|TRBV9|TRBJ2-1
TGTGCCAGCAGCTTGGGGGGGGGAGGTGAGCAGTTCTTC
CASSLGGGGEQFF
>NA|TRBD2|TRBV6-5|TRBJ2-1
TGTGCCAGCAGTTACGGGACTAGTGTGAACAATGAGCAGTTCTTC
CASSYGTSVNNEQFF
>NA|TRBD2|TRBV5-1|TRBJ2-7
TGCGCCAGCAGCCCAGGGACTAGCGGGACCTACGAGCAGTACTTC
CASSPGTSGTYEQYF
>NA|TRBD1|TRBV7-9|TRBJ2-7
TGTGCCAGCAGCACCTGGACAGGGGGCGGCGAGCAGTACTTC
CASSTWTGGGEQYF
>NA|TRBD1|TRBV29-1|TRBJ1-1
TGCAGCGCGGGACAGGGGGCTATGAACACTGAAGCTTTCTTT
CSAGQGAMNTEAFF
>many|TRBD1|TRBV10-1|TRBJ1-3
TGCGCCAGCAAGTTCCGTTCGGCCAGGGGGCCCCCTAGAGGAAACACCATATATTTT
CASKFRSARGPPRGNTIYF
>NA|NA|TRBV13|TRBJ2-5
TGTGCCAGCAGCGCTTATTCTGGTGTGCGAGATCGCCCGAACTTC
CASSAYSGVRDRPNF
>NA|TRBD2|TRBV19|TRBJ2-2
TGTGCCAGTAGTATACGCGGGGGGCACACCGGGGAGCTGTTTTTT
CASSIRGGHTGELFF
>few|NA|TRBV5-1|TRBJ2-3
TGCGCCAGCAGCGCCCAATTACAGGCCTTCACAGATACGCAGTATTTT
CASSAQLQAFTDTQYF
>NA|TRBD1|TRBV4-1|TRBJ2-5
TGCGCCAGCAGCCAAGAAGGGGGCTGGGATAAGGCCCAGTACTTC
CASSQEGGWDKAQYF
>once|NA|TRBV9|TRBJ2-2
TGTGCCAGCAGCGTAGTAGGGGCGCCGGACACCGGGGAGCTGTTTTTT
CASSVVGAPDTGELFF
>few|NA|TRBV2|TRBJ1-1
TGTGCCAGCAACTATCGGGGATTGAACACTGAAGCTTTCTTT
CASNYRGLNTEAFF
>NA|TRBD1|TRBV4-2|TRBJ1-4
TGTGCCAGCAGCCAACTAGACAGGGGTGGTGAAAAACTGTTTTTT
CASSQLDRGGEKLFF
>NA|TRBD1|TRBV7-9|TRBJ1-4
TGTGCCAGCAGCCGGGACAGGGCAGATGAAAAACTGTTTTTT
CASSRDRADEKLFF
>few|TRBD1|TRBV7-2|TRBJ1-6
TGTGCCAGCAACCGGGACAGCAATTCACCCCTCCACTTT
CASNRDSNSPLHF
>NA|NA|TRBV2|TRBJ2-5
TGTGCCACCCCTAGGGGAGAGACCCAGTACTTC
CATPRGETQYF
>NA|TRBD1|TRBV6-5|TRBJ2-5
TGTGCCAGCAGTTTCGACAGGGAAGAGACCCAGTACTTC
CASSFDREETQYF
>NA|NA|TRBV7-9|TRBJ2-7
TGTGCCAGCAGCAGGGGGGGCTCATACGAGCAGTACTTC
CASSRGGSYEQYF
>NA|TRBD1|TRBV15|TRBJ2-5
TGTGCCACCAGCATCACCGGGACAGGGGGAAGGGAGACCCAGTACTTC
CATSITGTGGRETQYF
>NA|TRBD2|TRBV5-4|TRBJ2-7
TGTGCCAGCAGCGTCTCCGGGACTAGCGCGTACGAGCAGTACTTC
CASSVSGTSAYEQYF